This T cell receptor beta chain emerged from a study of blood T cell repertoires in COVID-19. About the study: COVID-19 samples from acute and convalescent phases originated in the United States, Italy and Spain.

This clone is a singleton in its sample. Trimming cost V 4 bases and J 0 bases; bases outside gene matches: 8. Germline V gives CDR1 KGHSY, CDR2 FQNENV. This CDR3 is 16 amino acids long. The method was immunoSEQ multiplex PCR; TCRdb's version includes in-frame clones alone and lacks a portion of them. The data hold 100,000 to 150,000 clones, with around 89% observed a single time. J is TRBJ2-7 and V is TRBV16; 8 nucleotides match TRBD2. The TCR was taken from a human donor in a cohort sampled during active COVID-19. Sequencing input: peripheral blood. The CDR3 sequence: CASSLTIAGSSYEQYF. CDR3 in DNA: TGTGCCAGCAGCCTAACCATAGCGGGATCCTCCTACGAGCAGTACTTC.